This T cell receptor (beta chain) was retrieved from a study of blood T cell repertoires in COVID-19. Study as a whole: Nucleic acid was either cDNA or gDNA, and it came from T cells, B-cell-depleted T cells, or PBMCs.

Patients in Seattle were enrolled during active infection, then followed longitudinally. Generated by immunoSEQ multiplex PCR, the TCRdb table keeps only in-frame clones and is missing some. The sample has some 360,000 clones, approximately 89% seen once. V lost 4 bases, J lost 0 bases, and 6 bases stayed unmatched. Germline V gene lookup returns CDR1 KGHDR and CDR2 SFDVKD. CDR3 length: 16 amino acids. Sequenced: peripheral blood. The receptor was derived from a woman in her sixties with COVID-19, enrolled during active disease. The chain recombines TRBV24-1 with TRBJ2-3; 7 bases align to TRBD1. CDR3 nucleotide sequence: TGTGCCACCAGTGACCCCGGACAGGCGAGCACAGATACGCAGTATTTT. It translates to CATSDPGQASTDTQYF.